Below are 12 T cell receptor beta chains sequenced from a single sample in a study of T cell responses to AZD1222 COVID-19 vaccine. Data came from immunoSEQ multiplex PCR; TCRdb stores just in-frame clones and leaves some out. The data contain approximately 120,000 clones, 88% of them singletons. The sample was peripheral blood, taken 28 days after the second AZD1222 dose. All receptors derive from an adult who received the AZD1222 COVID-19 vaccine.

In this sample, this clone turned up once. The chain links TRBV5-5 to TRBJ2-3, with TRBD1 matching over 9 bases. This CDR3 comprises 15 residues. Per the germline V gene, CDR1 is SGHKS and CDR2 is YYEKEE (reference sequence). The junction had 5 bases not matched to a gene; V was cut back by 2 bases and J by 4 bases. CDR3 sequence (DNA): TGTGCCAGCAGCTTTACAGGGGGCATGGCAGATACGCAGTATTTT. This sequence encodes CASSFTGGMADTQYF.

The rearrangement links TRBV11-3 to TRBJ2-3, with D possibly being TRBD2 (6 bases). The CDR3 runs to 13 residues. The V gene's germline CDR1 is SGHNT and CDR2 YENEEA. V lost 5 bases to trimming and J lost 5 bases, with 11 bases between them. The CDR3 DNA reads as TGTGCCAGCAGCCCGGGAGCCGGAGATACGCAGTATTTT. This translates into CASSPGAGDTQYF.

CDR3: CASSFRSGGPYEQYF. Written as DNA, the CDR3 is TGTGCCAGCAGCTTTAGGAGCGGGGGGCCGTACGAGCAGTACTTC. This chain uses TRBV11-3 with TRBJ2-7, with TRBD2 identical over 9 bases. The germline gives CDR1 SGHNT, CDR2 YENEEA. The CDR3 consists of 15 residues. The V segment lost 3 bases and the J segment 4 bases; nucleotides outside the gene matches: 7.

This chain links TRBV19 with TRBJ1-5; 8 bases are shared with TRBD1. Trimming removed 5 bases from V and 6 bases from J; junction bases left unmatched: 9. In germline, CDR1 is LNHDA, CDR2 SQIVND (reference sequence). The CDR3 is 15 residues long. The CDR3 is CASSPFSTGGQPQHF. The DNA of the CDR3 is TGTGCCAGTAGTCCCTTCTCCACAGGGGGTCAGCCCCAGCATTTT.

The chain carries TRBV5-8 and TRBJ1-2; no reliable D call. The V gene lost 0 bases and the J gene lost 2 bases, with 8 bases spanning the gap. The germline V gene has CDR1 SGHTS and CDR2 YDEGEE. The length of the CDR3 is 14 residues. The CDR3 here is CASSLGAANYGYTF. In DNA form, the CDR3 reads TGTGCCAGCAGCTTGGGGGCAGCGAACTATGGCTACACCTTC.

The chain is built from TRBV18 and TRBJ2-1; TRBD1 matches at 9 bases. Germline loops: CDR1 KGHSH, CDR2 LQKENI. J was trimmed by 3 bases and V by 2 bases; bases with no gene match: 5. The CDR3 spans 16 residues. CDR3 loop: CASSPVETGGYNEQFF. In nucleotides, the CDR3 is TGTGCCAGCTCACCAGTTGAGACAGGGGGCTACAATGAGCAGTTCTTC.

V usage is TRBV19 and J usage is TRBJ1-5, with D unclear. The V end lost 3 bases, the J end lost 4 bases, and 10 bases lay between the germline ends. This CDR3 contains 14 residues. The germline V gene has CDR1 LNHDA and CDR2 SQIVND (reference sequence). The CDR3 sequence is CASSIGPGNQPQHF. DNA for the CDR3: TGTGCCAGTAGTATCGGGCCAGGTAATCAGCCCCAGCATTTT.

On this clone itself: At the DNA level, this CDR3 is encoded by other sequences in the same sample as well. The chain carries TRBV3-1 (or the pseudogene TRBV3-2) and TRBJ1-5, with D hard to call. Trimming shortened V by 3 bases and J by 4 bases, and 7 bases separated the two germline ends. Germline-derived CDR1 and CDR2 are LGHDT and YNNKEL (reference sequence). The CDR3 length is 13 residues. CDR3 in DNA: TGTGCCAGCAGCCAGGGTCTAAATCAGCCCCAGCATTTT. This codes for CASSQGLNQPQHF.

V is TRBV20-1 and J is TRBJ2-7, with a tentative D call TRBD1 (5 bases). Per germline, CDR1 DFQATT and CDR2 SNEGSKA (reference sequence). Trimming removed 6 bases at V and 4 bases at J, with 10 bases between. The CDR3 sequence is 11 residues long. The CDR3 protein is CSAIRTYEQYF. The CDR3, as DNA: TGCAGTGCAATCCGGACATACGAGCAGTACTTC.

The chain links TRBV6-5 to TRBJ1-3, with no clear D. CDR1 MNHEY and CDR2 SVGAGI come from the germline V gene. V gave up 0 bases and J gave up 3 bases, with 12 bases separating them. The CDR3 has 16 residues. The CDR3 protein is CASSYSSGQIGNTIYF. CDR3 DNA: TGTGCCAGCAGTTACTCGAGTGGGCAGATTGGAAACACCATATATTTT.

The V gene is TRBV27, the J gene TRBJ2-7, with a possible D match to TRBD2 (5 bases). This CDR3 contains 13 residues. The V gene lost 3 bases and the J gene lost 0 bases, with 6 bases spanning the gap. The V gene's germline CDR1 is MNHEY and CDR2 SMNVEV (reference sequence). CDR3 region: CASSFGISYEQYF. CDR3 bases: TGTGCCAGCAGTTTCGGGATCTCCTACGAGCAGTACTTC.

The genes are TRBV14 and TRBJ1-2, with D possibly matching TRBD1 (6 bases). The CDR3 is 15 amino acids. Germline V gene data show CDR1 as SGHDN and CDR2 as FVKESK. Trimming removed 2 bases at V and 7 bases at J, with 17 bases between. The CDR3 DNA follows: TGTGCCAGCAGCCAAAGGGGGGCAGGGGCGTTTGGCTACACCTTC. The encoded protein is CASSQRGAGAFGYTF.